Listed below are T cell receptor beta chains from one sample, sequenced in a study of cytomegalovirus exposure and HLA in healthy donors. Libraries were prepared by immunoSEQ multiplex PCR; TCRdb keeps only in-frame clonotypes and omits some of them. The sample lists 95,000 to 150,000 clones, roughly 80% occurring once. The specimen sequenced was PBMCs. The source of these receptors is a man in his late teens or twenties in good health and CMV-seropositive. The CDR3 runs from the conserved cysteine through the conserved F or W. A D gene is named only where the DNA matches it firmly. Size values are once, few and many counts, or a class for expanded clones, and some rows have none.

TGTGCCAGCAGCAGCTTGAACACCGGGGAGCTGTTTTTT | CASSSLNTGELFF | . | once | TRBJ2-2 | TRBV7-9
TGTGCCATCAGTGTAACGGGGCAAGAGACCCAGTACTTC | CAISVTGQETQYF | . | . | TRBJ2-5 | TRBV10-3
TGCGCCAGCAGCCAAGATCCGGGACAGGGCGTCGAGCAGTACTTC | CASSQDPGQGVEQYF | TRBD1 | . | TRBJ2-7 | TRBV4-1
TGTGCCAGCAGCGCCAGAGGACTAGCGGGCACAGATACGCAGTATTTT | CASSARGLAGTDTQYF | TRBD2 | . | TRBJ2-3 | TRBV11-2
TGCGCCAGCAGCCAGGCAGGGGGGAGTTATGAAAAACTGTTTTTT | CASSQAGGSYEKLFF | TRBD1 | . | TRBJ1-4 | TRBV4-1
TGCGCCAGCAGCCAAGAGCTAGGCTCCGGGCAGCCCCAGCATTTT | CASSQELGSGQPQHF | . | . | TRBJ1-5 | TRBV4-1
TGTGCCAGGAGAAACCCCTACCACACAGATACGCAGTATTTT | CARRNPYHTDTQYF | . | few | TRBJ2-3 | TRBV6-6
TGTGCCAGCAGCCAAGATCATTCAACTAATGAAAAACTGTTTTTT | CASSQDHSTNEKLFF | . | once | TRBJ1-4 | TRBV4-2
TGTGCCAGCAGCACTAGGGGGGGGGCAGATACGCAGTATTTT | CASSTRGGADTQYF | . | . | TRBJ2-3 | TRBV6-5
TGTGCCAGCAGCTTATCGGGAGTAACTGAGACCCAGTACTTC | CASSLSGVTETQYF | . | . | TRBJ2-5 | TRBV7-2
TGTGCCAGCAGCGCCCGGGACAGGGACTCCTACGAGCAGTACTTC | CASSARDRDSYEQYF | TRBD1 | few | TRBJ2-7 | TRBV9
TGTGCCAGTAGTCTACGACGGCCACAGGGTGAGCAGTTCTTC | CASSLRRPQGEQFF | . | . | TRBJ2-1 | TRBV19
TGTGCCAGCTCACCACGCGGCGTTCCAAACACCGGGGAGCTGTTTTTT | CASSPRGVPNTGELFF | . | . | TRBJ2-2 | TRBV18
TGTGCCAGCAGTGAGGGCGCCTACGAGCAGTACTTC | CASSEGAYEQYF | . | . | TRBJ2-7 | TRBV6-1
TGTGCCAGCAGCTTAGGATCCCGGGACAGACAGCATTTT | CASSLGSRDRQHF | TRBD1 | . | TRBJ1-5 | TRBV7-2
TGTGCCAGCAGCTCCGGACATCCCAGCACAGATACGCAGTATTTT | CASSSGHPSTDTQYF | . | once | TRBJ2-3 | TRBV7-2